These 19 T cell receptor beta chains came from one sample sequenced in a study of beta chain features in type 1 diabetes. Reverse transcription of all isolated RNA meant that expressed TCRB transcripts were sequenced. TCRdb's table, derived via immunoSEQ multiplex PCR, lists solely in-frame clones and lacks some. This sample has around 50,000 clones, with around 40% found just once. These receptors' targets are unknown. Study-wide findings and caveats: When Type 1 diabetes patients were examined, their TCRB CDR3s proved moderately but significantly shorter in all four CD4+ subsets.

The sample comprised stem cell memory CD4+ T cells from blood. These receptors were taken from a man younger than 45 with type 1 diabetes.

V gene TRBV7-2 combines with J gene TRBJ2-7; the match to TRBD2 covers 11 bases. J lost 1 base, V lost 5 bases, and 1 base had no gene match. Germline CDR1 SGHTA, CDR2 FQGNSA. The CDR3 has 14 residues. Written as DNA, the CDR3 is TGTGCCAGCAGCCGACTAGCGGGATCCTACGAGCAGTACTTC. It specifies CASSRLAGSYEQYF.

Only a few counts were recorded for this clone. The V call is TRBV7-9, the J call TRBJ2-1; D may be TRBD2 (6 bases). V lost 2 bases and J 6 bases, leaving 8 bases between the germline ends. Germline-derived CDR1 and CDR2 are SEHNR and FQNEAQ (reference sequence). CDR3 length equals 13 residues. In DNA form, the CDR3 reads TGTGCCAGCAGCTTACAGGGAGGCAATGAGCAGTTCTTC. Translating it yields CASSLQGGNEQFF.

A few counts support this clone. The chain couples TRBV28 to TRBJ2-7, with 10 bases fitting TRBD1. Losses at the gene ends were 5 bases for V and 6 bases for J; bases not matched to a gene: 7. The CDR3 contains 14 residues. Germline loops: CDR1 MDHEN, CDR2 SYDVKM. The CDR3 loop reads CASSPPGQGFEQYF. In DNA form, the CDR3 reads TGTGCCAGCAGTCCCCCGGGACAGGGGTTCGAGCAGTACTTC.

The CDR3 loop reads CASSQGLAVYTDTQYF. The CDR3 DNA follows: TGTGCCAGCAGCCAAGGACTAGCGGTCTACACAGATACGCAGTATTTT. The chain employs TRBV7-9 and TRBJ2-3; TRBD2 matches 10 bases. This CDR3 region has 16 residues. Trimming at V came to 5 bases and at J to 2 bases, leaving 7 bases not matched to a gene. CDR1 is SEHNR, CDR2 FQNEAQ, per germline (reference sequence).

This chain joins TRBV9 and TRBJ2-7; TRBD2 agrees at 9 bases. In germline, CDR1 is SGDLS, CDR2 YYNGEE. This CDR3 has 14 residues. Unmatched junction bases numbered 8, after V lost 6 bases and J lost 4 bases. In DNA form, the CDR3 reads TGTGCCAGCAACCCTAGCGGGGACGGGTACGAGCAGTACTTC. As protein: CASNPSGDGYEQYF.

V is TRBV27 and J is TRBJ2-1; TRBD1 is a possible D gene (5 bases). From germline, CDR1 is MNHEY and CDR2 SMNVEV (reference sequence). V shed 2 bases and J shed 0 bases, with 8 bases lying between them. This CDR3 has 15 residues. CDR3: CASSLGAASYNEQFF. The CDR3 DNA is TGTGCCAGCAGTTTAGGGGCCGCCTCCTACAATGAGCAGTTCTTC.

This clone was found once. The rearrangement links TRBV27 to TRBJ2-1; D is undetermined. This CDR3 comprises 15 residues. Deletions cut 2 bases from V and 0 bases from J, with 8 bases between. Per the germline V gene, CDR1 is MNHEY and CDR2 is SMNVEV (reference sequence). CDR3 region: CASSLRTSSYNEQFF. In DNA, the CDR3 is TGTGCCAGCAGTTTACGCACCAGCTCCTACAATGAGCAGTTCTTC.

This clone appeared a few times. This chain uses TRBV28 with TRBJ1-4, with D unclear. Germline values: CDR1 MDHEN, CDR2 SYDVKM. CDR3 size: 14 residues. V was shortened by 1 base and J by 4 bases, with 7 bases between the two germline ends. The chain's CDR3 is CASSLSGFNEKLFF. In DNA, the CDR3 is TGTGCCAGCAGTTTATCGGGGTTTAATGAAAAACTGTTTTTT. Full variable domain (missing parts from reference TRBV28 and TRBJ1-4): DVKVTQSSRYLVKRTGEKVFLECVQDMDHENMFWYRQDPGLGLRLIYFSYDVKMKEKGDIPEGYSVSREKKERFSLILESASTNQTSMYLCASSLSGFNEKLFFGSGTQLSVL.

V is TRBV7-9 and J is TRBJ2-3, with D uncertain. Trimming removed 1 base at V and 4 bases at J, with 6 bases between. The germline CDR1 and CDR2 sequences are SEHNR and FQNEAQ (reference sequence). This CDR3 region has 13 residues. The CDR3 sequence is CASSLGLPDTQYF. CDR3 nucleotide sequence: TGTGCCAGCAGCTTAGGGCTTCCAGATACGCAGTATTTT.

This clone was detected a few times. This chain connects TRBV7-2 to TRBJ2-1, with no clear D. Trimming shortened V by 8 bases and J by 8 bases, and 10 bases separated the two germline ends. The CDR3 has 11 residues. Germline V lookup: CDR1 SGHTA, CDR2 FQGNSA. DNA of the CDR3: TGTGCCAGCGGCTCCGCGGATGAGCAGTTCTTC. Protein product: CASGSADEQFF.

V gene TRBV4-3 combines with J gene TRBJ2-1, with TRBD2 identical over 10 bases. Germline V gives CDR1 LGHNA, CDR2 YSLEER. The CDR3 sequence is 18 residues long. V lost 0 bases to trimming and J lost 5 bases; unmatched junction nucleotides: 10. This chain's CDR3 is CASSQDPLLAGVNNEQFF. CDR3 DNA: TGCGCCAGCAGCCAAGACCCTCTCCTAGCGGGAGTAAACAATGAGCAGTTCTTC.

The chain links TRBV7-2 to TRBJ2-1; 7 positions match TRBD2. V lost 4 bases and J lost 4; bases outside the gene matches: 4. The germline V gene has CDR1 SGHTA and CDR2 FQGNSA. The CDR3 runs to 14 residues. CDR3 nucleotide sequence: TGTGCCAGCAGCTCTCAGCGGGGTTACAATGAGCAGTTCTTC. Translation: CASSSQRGYNEQFF.

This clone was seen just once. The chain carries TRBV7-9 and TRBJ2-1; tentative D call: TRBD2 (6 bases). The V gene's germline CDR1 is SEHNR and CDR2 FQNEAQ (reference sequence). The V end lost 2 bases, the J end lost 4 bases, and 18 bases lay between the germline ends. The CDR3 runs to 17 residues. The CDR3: CASSLSSFGGNYNEQFF. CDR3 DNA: TGTGCCAGCAGCTTATCGTCTTTCGGGGGAAATTACAATGAGCAGTTCTTC.

CDR3 sequence: CASSPGLAAYNEQFF. The CDR3 DNA sequence: TGTGCCAGCAGCCCCGGACTAGCGGCGTACAATGAGCAGTTCTTC. The chain carries TRBV7-3 and TRBJ2-1, with 10 bases identical to TRBD2. The CDR3 is made up of 15 amino acids. Germline CDR1 reads SGHTA; CDR2 reads FQGTGA. V lost 5 bases, J lost 4 bases, and 5 bases stayed unmatched.

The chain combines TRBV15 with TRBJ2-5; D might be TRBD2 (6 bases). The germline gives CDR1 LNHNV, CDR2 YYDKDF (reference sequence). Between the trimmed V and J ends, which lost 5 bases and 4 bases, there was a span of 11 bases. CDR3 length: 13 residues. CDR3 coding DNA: TGTGCCACCAGCGCCCGCGGGACAGAGACCCAGTACTTC. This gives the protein CATSARGTETQYF.

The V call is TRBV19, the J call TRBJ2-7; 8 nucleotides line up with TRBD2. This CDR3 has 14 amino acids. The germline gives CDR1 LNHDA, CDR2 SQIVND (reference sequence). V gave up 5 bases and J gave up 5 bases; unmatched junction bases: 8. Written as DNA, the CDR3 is TGTGCCAGTAGTCTGTTAGCGGGATCAGACGAGCAGTACTTC. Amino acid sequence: CASSLLAGSDEQYF.

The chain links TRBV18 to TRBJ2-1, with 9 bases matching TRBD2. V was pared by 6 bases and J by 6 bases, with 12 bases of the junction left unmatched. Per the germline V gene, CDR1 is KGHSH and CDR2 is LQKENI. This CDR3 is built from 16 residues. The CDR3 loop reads CASSQRRLAGFNEQFF. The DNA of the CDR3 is TGTGCCAGCTCTCAACGGCGTCTAGCGGGGTTCAATGAGCAGTTCTTC.

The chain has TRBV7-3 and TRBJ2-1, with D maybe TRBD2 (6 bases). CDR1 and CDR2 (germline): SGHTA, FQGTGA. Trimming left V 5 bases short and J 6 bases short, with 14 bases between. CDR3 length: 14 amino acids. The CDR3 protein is CASSASSAVNEQFF. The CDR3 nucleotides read TGTGCCAGCAGCGCTTCTAGCGCGGTCAATGAGCAGTTCTTC. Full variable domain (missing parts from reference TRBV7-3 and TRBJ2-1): GAGVSQTPSNKVTEKGKYVELRCDPISGHTALYWYRQSLGQGPEFLIYFQGTGAADDSGLPNDRFFAVRPEGSVSTLKIQRTERGDSAVYLCASSASSAVNEQFFGPGTRLTVL.

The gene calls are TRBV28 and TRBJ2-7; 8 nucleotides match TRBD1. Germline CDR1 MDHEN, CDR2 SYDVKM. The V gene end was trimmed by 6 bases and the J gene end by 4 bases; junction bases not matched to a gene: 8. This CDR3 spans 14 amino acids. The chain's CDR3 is CASRVGQVGYEQYF. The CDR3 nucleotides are TGTGCCAGCAGAGTGGGACAGGTTGGGTACGAGCAGTACTTC.